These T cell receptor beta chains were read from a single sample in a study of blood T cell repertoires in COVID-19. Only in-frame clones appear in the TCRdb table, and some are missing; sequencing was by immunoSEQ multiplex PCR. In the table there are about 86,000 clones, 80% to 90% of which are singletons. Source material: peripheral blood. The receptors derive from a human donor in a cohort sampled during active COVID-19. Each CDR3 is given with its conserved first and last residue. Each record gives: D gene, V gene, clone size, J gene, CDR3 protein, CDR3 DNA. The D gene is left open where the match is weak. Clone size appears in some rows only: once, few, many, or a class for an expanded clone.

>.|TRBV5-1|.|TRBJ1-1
CASSHEGGNTEAFF
TGCGCCAGCAGTCACGAAGGGGGGAACACTGAAGCTTTCTTT
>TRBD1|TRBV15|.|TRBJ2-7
CATSRDGTGRNEQYF
TGTGCCACCAGCAGAGATGGGACAGGGCGAAACGAGCAGTACTTC
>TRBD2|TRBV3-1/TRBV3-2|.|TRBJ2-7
CASSPSGAPSYEQYF
TGTGCCAGCAGCCCAAGCGGGGCCCCCTCCTACGAGCAGTACTTC
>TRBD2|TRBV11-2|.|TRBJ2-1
CASSSAGTSGMYNEQFF
TGTGCCAGCAGCTCGGCCGGGACTAGCGGGATGTACAATGAGCAGTTCTTC
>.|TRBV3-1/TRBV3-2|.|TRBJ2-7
CASSQVGGSYEQYF
TGTGCCAGCAGCCAAGTGGGGGGTTCCTACGAGCAGTACTTC
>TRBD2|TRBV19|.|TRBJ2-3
CASSTSGSTQYF
TGTGCCAGTAGTACGAGCGGGAGTACGCAGTATTTT
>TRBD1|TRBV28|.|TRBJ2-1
CASSSEGQGANEQFF
TGTGCCAGCAGTTCCGAAGGACAGGGGGCGAATGAGCAGTTCTTC
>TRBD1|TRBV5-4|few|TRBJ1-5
CASRPDRGVQPQHF
TGTGCCAGCAGACCGGACAGGGGAGTTCAGCCCCAGCATTTT
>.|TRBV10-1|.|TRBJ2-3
CASSGQATDTQYF
TGCGCCAGCAGTGGCCAAGCCACAGATACGCAGTATTTT
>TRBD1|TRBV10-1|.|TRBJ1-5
CASSEPGDRTNQPQHF
TGCGCCAGCAGTGAGCCCGGGGACAGGACTAATCAGCCCCAGCATTTT
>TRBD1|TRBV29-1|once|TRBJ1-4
CSVGDRQAEKLFF
TGCAGCGTAGGGGACAGACAAGCTGAAAAACTGTTTTTT
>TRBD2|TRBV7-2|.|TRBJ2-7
CASSRGLASYEQYF
TGTGCCAGCAGCCGTGGACTAGCGAGCTACGAGCAGTACTTC
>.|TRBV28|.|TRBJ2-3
CASSLGGTGYTDTQYF
TGTGCCAGCAGTTTAGGCGGAACAGGTTACACAGATACGCAGTATTTT
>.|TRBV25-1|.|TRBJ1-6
CASSVQGSGSPLHF
TGTGCCAGCAGTGTACAGGGCTCGGGTTCACCCCTCCACTTT
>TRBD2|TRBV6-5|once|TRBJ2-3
CASRAGLAGTDTQYF
TGTGCCAGCAGGGCAGGACTAGCGGGCACAGATACGCAGTATTTT
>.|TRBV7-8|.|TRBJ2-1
CASSLVLAYNEQFF
TGTGCCAGCAGCTTAGTACTAGCCTACAATGAGCAGTTCTTC
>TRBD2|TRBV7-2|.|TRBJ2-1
CASSSGGGTGNEQFF
TGTGCCAGCTCCTCTGGGGGGGGTACGGGCAATGAGCAGTTCTTC
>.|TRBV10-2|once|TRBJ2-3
CASSVGLNTDTQYF
TGCGCCAGCAGTGTGGGGCTTAACACAGATACGCAGTATTTT
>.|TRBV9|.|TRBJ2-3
CASSVGRDGYTQYF
TGTGCCAGCAGCGTAGGCCGGGATGGATATACGCAGTATTTT
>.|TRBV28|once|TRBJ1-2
CASSRIGVQGDGYTF
TGTGCCAGCAGCCGCATTGGGGTGCAGGGCGATGGCTACACCTTC
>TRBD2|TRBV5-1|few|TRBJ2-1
CASSLPPRTSGNEQFF
TGCGCCAGCAGCTTACCCCCTCGGACTAGCGGGAATGAGCAGTTCTTC
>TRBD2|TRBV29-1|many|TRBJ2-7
CSVGEGTSGNNEQYF
TGCAGCGTTGGGGAGGGGACTAGCGGGAACAACGAGCAGTACTTC
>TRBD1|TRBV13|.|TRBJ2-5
CASRWDSYRETQYF
TGTGCCAGCAGATGGGACAGCTACAGAGAGACCCAGTACTTC
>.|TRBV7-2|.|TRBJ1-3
CASSFYRTALSGNTIYF
TGTGCCAGCAGCTTTTACCGGACAGCCCTCTCTGGAAACACCATATATTTT
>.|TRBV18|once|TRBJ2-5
CASSGREEETQYF
TGTGCCAGCTCAGGTCGCGAGGAAGAGACCCAGTACTTC
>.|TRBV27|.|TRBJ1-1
CASSPLGRGGLRMNTEAFF
TGTGCCAGCAGCCCTCTGGGGAGGGGTGGCCTGCGAATGAACACTGAAGCTTTCTTT
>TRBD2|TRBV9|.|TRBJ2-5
CASSAVRGRRETQYF
TGTGCCAGCAGCGCCGTACGCGGGAGACGGGAGACCCAGTACTTC
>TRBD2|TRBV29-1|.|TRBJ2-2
CSAGLAGGTGELFF
TGCAGCGCTGGACTAGCGGGAGGTACCGGGGAGCTGTTTTTT
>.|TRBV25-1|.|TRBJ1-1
CASSESQNTEAFF
TGTGCCAGCAGTGAATCCCAGAACACTGAAGCTTTCTTT
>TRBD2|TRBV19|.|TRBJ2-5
CASSEALSGGETQYF
TGTGCCAGTAGTGAGGCGTTAAGCGGGGGTGAGACCCAGTACTTC
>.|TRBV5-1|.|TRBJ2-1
CASSPTPASPIRFF
TGCGCCAGCAGCCCAACTCCCGCTAGTCCCATACGGTTCTTC
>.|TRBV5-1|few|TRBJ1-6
CASRVESSYNSPLHF
TGCGCCAGCCGGGTCGAGAGCTCCTATAATTCACCCCTCCACTTT
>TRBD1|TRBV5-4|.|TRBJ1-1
CASSLGQGTTEAFF
TGTGCCAGCAGCTTGGGACAGGGAACCACTGAAGCTTTCTTT
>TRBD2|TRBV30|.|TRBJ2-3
CAWSQRGGYTDTQYF
TGTGCCTGGAGCCAACGGGGGGGGTACACAGATACGCAGTATTTT
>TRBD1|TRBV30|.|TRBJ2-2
CASSLPDRGSTGELFF
TGTGCCTCCTCACTCCCGGACAGGGGAAGTACCGGGGAGCTGTTTTTT
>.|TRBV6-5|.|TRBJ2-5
CASRALETQYF
TGTGCCAGCAGGGCCTTGGAGACCCAGTACTTC
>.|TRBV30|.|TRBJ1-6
CAWSVTTGNSPLHF
TGTGCCTGGAGTGTTACAACAGGGAATTCACCCCTCCACTTT
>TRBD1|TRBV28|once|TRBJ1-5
CASSSRTGRFQPQHF
TGTGCCAGCAGTTCAAGGACAGGACGATTTCAGCCCCAGCATTTT
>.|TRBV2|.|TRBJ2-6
CASTLSGANVLTF
TGTGCCAGCACGCTATCTGGGGCCAACGTCCTGACTTTC
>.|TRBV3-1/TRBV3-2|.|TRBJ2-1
CASSQVDSLNEQFF
TGTGCCAGCAGCCAAGTAGACTCTCTCAATGAGCAGTTCTTC
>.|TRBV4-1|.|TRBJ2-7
CASSQDGGTYYEQYF
TGCGCCAGCAGCCAAGATGGGGGGACGTACTACGAGCAGTACTTC
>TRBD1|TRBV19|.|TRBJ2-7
CASSPSFGTVYEQYF
TGTGCCAGTAGTCCCTCGTTCGGGACAGTATACGAGCAGTACTTC
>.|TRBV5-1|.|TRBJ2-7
CASSPGDNFYEQYF
TGCGCCAGCAGCCCAGGGGACAACTTCTACGAGCAGTACTTC
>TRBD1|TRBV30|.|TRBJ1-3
CAWRARTGPGNTIYF
TGTGCCTGGCGCGCCCGGACAGGGCCTGGAAACACCATATATTTT